This T cell receptor beta chain was observed in a study of cytomegalovirus exposure and HLA in healthy donors. Findings and limits, study-wide: High sensitivity and specificity were reportedly achieved when the classifier diagnosed cytomegalovirus status.

Germline-derived CDR1 and CDR2 are SGHVS and FNYEAQ. The CDR3 covers 15 residues. V lost 5 bases, J lost 5 bases, and 11 bases stayed unmatched. Data came from immunoSEQ multiplex PCR; TCRdb stores just in-frame clones and leaves some out. The sample contains approximately 20,000 clones, approximately 97% of which appear only once. The donors were members of the roughly 130-subject validation cohort (separate from the roughly 670-subject first cohort). On this clone itself: Antigen: not known.

This sequence was found in a man aged 25 to 40 in good health and CMV-seropositive. The chain links TRBV7-6 to TRBJ2-5, with TRBD1 matching 7 bases. Sequences were obtained from PBMCs. This CDR3 is CASSPDRALGETQYF. Here the CDR3 DNA reads TGTGCCAGCAGCCCCGACAGGGCTTTAGGGGAGACCCAGTACTTC.